This T cell receptor (beta chain) was observed in a study of T cells in Graves' hyperthyroidism and ophthalmopathy. Researchers took RNA transcripts and amplified the TCR beta CDR3 regions from them. The TCR CDR3 was amplified in a first-round RT-PCR using the HTBI primer set. In TCRdb, the multiplex PCR reads were re-called with MiXCR into one record per CDR3 protein. Found here are fewer than 700,000 distinct CDR3 sequences, 15% to 20% of them singletons; the top ten hold 3% to 4%. This clonotype has ten or more counts. Per the germline V gene, CDR1 is KGHSH and CDR2 is LQKENI. The CDR3 is 14 amino acids. The V end was cut by 8 bases, the J end by 0 bases, with 11 bases between.

The V gene is TRBV18, the J gene TRBJ2-1; D remains ambiguous. This receptor was taken from a woman under 40 with Graves' hyperthyroidism. The sample taken for sequencing was blood. In DNA, the CDR3 is TGTGCCAGCAGCCCCCAGAGCTCCTACAATGAGCAGTTCTTC. Translating it yields CASSPQSSYNEQFF. The full variable domain, with the rest looked up from reference TRBV18 and TRBJ2-1, is NAGVMQNPRHLVRRRGQEARLRCSPMKGHSHVYWYRQLPEEGLKFMVYLQKENIIDESGMPKERFSAEFPKEGPSILRIQQVVRGDSAAYFCASSPQSSYNEQFFGPGTRLTVL.